This TCR beta chain was identified in a study of molecular identifiers for immune sequencing clone quantification. Study observations and caveats: With a barcode shared among identical TCR molecules, highly expanded clone sizes could be underestimated.

The table lists this clonotype with many counts. Its specificity is unknown. TCR libraries were built in bulk with a published protocol and specific TCR primers. Via MiXCR, TCRdb re-called the PCR reads, giving one row per CDR3 protein. The sample holds some 97,000 distinct CDR3 sequences, 36% seen once. CDR1 and CDR2 from the germline V gene are SGHTA and FQGNSA. CDR3 length: 18 residues. V lost 2 bases, J lost 0 bases, and 17 bases lay in between. The source of this sequence is a human donor in good health. Some libraries in this study had Jurkat cell RNA spiked in. The rearrangement joins TRBV7-2 to TRBJ2-1; D perhaps matches TRBD2 (5 bases). Sequencing was done on a sample of naive CD8+ T cells from blood, with Jurkat cell RNA spiked in. Subset described: FACS-sorted CD8+CD4-CCR7+CD45RA+ naive T cells. CDR3 in DNA: TGTGCCAGCAGCTTATTGTTGGTAGCGCAAAGCTCCTACAATGAGCAGTTCTTC. This translates into CASSLLLVAQSSYNEQFF. The full variable domain, in which reference TRBV7-2 and TRBJ2-1 provide the parts outside the CDR3, is GAGVSQSPSNKVTEKGKDVELRCDPISGHTALYWYRQSLGQGLEFLIYFQGNSAPDKSGLPSDRFSAERTGGSVSTLTIQRTQQEDSAVYLCASSLLLVAQSSYNEQFFGPGTRLTVL.